The TCR beta chain under discussion was sequenced for a study of shared clonotypes between healthy human individuals. Looking at the study overall: Aged between 18 and 49, the donors were a couple of women and a few men.

Sorted-subset replicate PCRs used 200 ng DNA, about 30,000 T cell genomes. Repertoires were generated with immunoSEQ multiplex PCR, while TCRdb's copy carries only in-frame clones and drops some. The sample carries 2 million to 3 million clones, 80% to 95% recorded once. As concerns this clone: Its specificity is not known.

The study, taken as a whole, reports: Generation probabilities of non-shared clonotypes were lower (relative to those shared by all four donors).

Germline assignment: CDR1 SGHTA and CDR2 FQGTGA. V lost 5 bases and J lost 5, with 15 bases in between. This CDR3 has 14 residues. The TCR originated in a man between 18 and 35 years old in good health. Some clones in this sample may be carry-over from other donors' samples. The chain couples TRBV7-3 to TRBJ1-1; tentative D call: TRBD1 (5 bases). Source material: naive CD4+ T cells from PBMCs. Subset defined: CD45RA+ positively selected. CDR3 sequence: CASSHGGSLTEAFF. Here the CDR3 DNA reads TGTGCCAGCAGCCATGGGGGGTCTCTGACTGAAGCTTTCTTT.